This entry lists 2 T cell receptor beta chains sequenced from one sample in a study of T-cell reconstitution after alpha-beta-depleted transplantation in children. Unique molecular identifiers were used to barcode this TCRbeta library. Each CDR3 protein is one row after TCRdb ran MiXCR on the PCR reads. The table has 250,000 to 400,000 distinct CDR3 sequences, over 20% seen once. This specimen consisted of PBMCs, mostly from graft donor cells, obtained 180 days after TCRalphabeta/CD19-depleted stem cell transplant. The receptors come from a male patient between 10 and 17 years old who had a stem cell transplant for acute lymphoblastic leukemia, so the T cells may come from the graft donor.

CDR3 bases: TGCGCCAGCAGCTCGTCAGGACTAGCGGGTAGCACAGATACGCAGTATTTT. Translation: CASSSSGLAGSTDTQYF. This chain connects TRBV5-1 to TRBJ2-3, with 11 bases fitting TRBD2. Per the germline V gene, CDR1 is SGHRS and CDR2 is YFSETQ. The CDR3 has 17 amino acids. V gave up 3 bases and J gave up 0 bases; unmatched junction bases: 6.

The chain employs TRBV28 and TRBJ2-7; no definite D call. Trimming pared 6 bases from V and 3 bases from J, leaving 15 bases between. Per germline, CDR1 MDHEN and CDR2 SYDVKM. The CDR3 has 14 residues. The CDR3 loop is CASRFSADRYEQYF. The CDR3 nucleotides read TGTGCCAGCAGGTTTTCGGCGGATCGCTACGAGCAGTACTTC.